One and the same sample provided the 31 T cell receptor beta chains below, sequenced in a study of T cell changes during pregnancy in multiple sclerosis. Generated by immunoSEQ multiplex PCR, the TCRdb table keeps only in-frame clones and is missing some. The sample carries 60,000 to 70,000 clones, roughly 90% recorded once. The source material was peripheral blood, sampled in the second trimester of pregnancy. The receptors come from a female donor in good health, enrolled as a control in a pregnancy study.

This clone was seen a single time. The V call is TRBV4-1, the J call TRBJ2-7; unclear D gene. This CDR3 region has 15 residues. Trimming pared 3 bases from V and 0 bases from J, leaving 12 bases between. Germline V gene sequence: CDR1 MGHRA, CDR2 YSYEKL. The CDR3 DNA sequence: TGCGCCAGCAGCCAGGGTTCAGGAAGCTCCTACGAGCAGTACTTC. Translation: CASSQGSGSSYEQYF.

This sequence joins TRBV11-2 and TRBJ1-2, with 10 bases aligning to TRBD1. The CDR3 spans 13 residues. With 5 bases clipped from V and 7 bases from J, the junction kept 4 bases outside the gene matches. Germline CDR1 and CDR2: SGHAT and FQNNGV. The DNA of the CDR3 is TGTGCCAGCAGCGCAGGGACAGGGGTTGGCTACACCTTC. It is translated as CASSAGTGVGYTF.

The chain employs TRBV28 and TRBJ2-7; no definite D call. The CDR3 has 11 amino acids. Germline loops: CDR1 MDHEN, CDR2 SYDVKM. Trimming left V 8 bases short and J 4 bases short, with 9 bases between. The DNA of the CDR3 is TGTGCCAGCCTTCAGAATTACGAGCAGTACTTC. It yields the protein CASLQNYEQYF.

The chain has TRBV28 and TRBJ1-2, with D hard to call. CDR1 MDHEN and CDR2 SYDVKM come from the germline V gene. With 3 bases removed from V and 2 bases from J, the gap between germline ends came to 10 bases. The CDR3 sequence is 14 residues long. The CDR3 reads CASSFGGYNYGYTF. The CDR3 nucleotides are TGTGCCAGCAGTTTTGGAGGGTACAACTATGGCTACACCTTC.

The V gene is TRBV9, the J gene TRBJ2-3; D uncertain. The CDR3 is made up of 14 amino acids. CDR1 is SGDLS, CDR2 YYNGEE, per germline. Trimming removed 0 bases at V and 6 bases at J, with 11 bases between. The chain's CDR3 is CASSVAPVGDTQYF. The CDR3 DNA reads as TGTGCCAGCAGCGTAGCTCCGGTCGGGGATACGCAGTATTTT.

The chain carries TRBV7-9 and TRBJ2-7, with 7 bases identical to TRBD1. With V trimmed by 1 base and J by 5 bases, 5 bases remained unmatched. The CDR3 has 14 residues. Germline CDR1 and CDR2: SEHNR and FQNEAQ (reference sequence). CDR3 protein: CASSLDRGSDEQYF. Here the CDR3 DNA reads TGTGCCAGCAGCTTAGACAGGGGCAGCGACGAGCAGTACTTC.

The table lists this clone with many counts. The V call is TRBV19, the J call TRBJ1-1; TRBD1 is a possible D gene (6 bases). CDR1 and CDR2 (germline): LNHDA, SQIVND (reference sequence). The CDR3 length is 13 residues. Trimming removed 6 bases at V and 5 bases at J, with 13 bases between. CDR3 amino acids: CASRQGGRTEAFF. CDR3 bases: TGTGCCAGTAGGCAAGGGGGTCGGACTGAAGCTTTCTTT.

This chain links TRBV18 with TRBJ2-5; tentatively, D is TRBD2 (5 bases). Germline CDR1 and CDR2: KGHSH and LQKENI. This CDR3 is 13 amino acids long. Trimming pared 2 bases from V and 5 bases from J, leaving 9 bases between. The CDR3 DNA reads TGTGCCAGCTCACCAGGGGAGAGGGAGACCCAGTACTTC. Protein product: CASSPGERETQYF.

This chain uses TRBV7-9 with TRBJ2-1; weak D call: TRBD2 (5 bases). Germline CDR1 SEHNR, CDR2 FQNEAQ (reference sequence). The CDR3 has 13 amino acids. V was pared by 4 bases and J by 2 bases, with 6 bases between. CDR3 protein: CASSSGTYNEQFF. The CDR3 DNA is TGTGCCAGCAGCTCGGGGACCTACAATGAGCAGTTCTTC.

The gene calls are TRBV11-2 and TRBJ2-3, with D perhaps TRBD2 (6 bases). The germline CDR1 and CDR2 sequences are SGHAT and FQNNGV. There are 17 residues in the CDR3. The germline V and J ends were trimmed by 2 bases and 2 bases, with 17 bases remaining between them. This CDR3 is CASSLRGGTDLTDTQYF. The CDR3 DNA is TGTGCCAGCAGCTTACGGGGCGGGACTGATCTCACAGATACGCAGTATTTT.

This chain joins TRBV4-1 and TRBJ2-1, with TRBD1 matching over 7 bases. The CDR3 consists of 15 residues. V gave up 4 bases and J gave up 2 bases; unmatched junction bases: 5. CDR1 and CDR2 (germline): MGHRA, YSYEKL. The CDR3 spells CASSLAGTAYNEQFF. CDR3 in DNA: TGCGCCAGCAGCCTCGCCGGGACAGCCTACAATGAGCAGTTCTTC.

This chain joins TRBV4-1 and TRBJ2-4, with TRBD1 as a possible D gene (6 bases). Per germline, CDR1 MGHRA and CDR2 YSYEKL. V lost 1 base, J lost 9 bases, and 10 bases lay in between. The CDR3 extends over 13 amino acids. The CDR3 is CASSQVQGFIQYF. CDR3 DNA: TGCGCCAGCAGCCAAGTTCAGGGGTTCATTCAGTACTTC.

The chain links TRBV18 to TRBJ2-5, with a possible D match to TRBD2 (5 bases). The germline gives CDR1 KGHSH, CDR2 LQKENI. Deletions cut 6 bases from V and 5 bases from J, with 16 bases between. The CDR3 totals 14 residues. The CDR3 spells CASSFSRGVETQYF. The CDR3 coding sequence is TGTGCCAGCTCCTTCAGCCGGGGTGTGGAGACCCAGTACTTC.

This clone showed up just once. This chain connects TRBV11-2 to TRBJ2-7, with 7 bases lining up with TRBD2. Germline V gives CDR1 SGHAT, CDR2 FQNNGV. Trimming at V came to 5 bases and at J to 3 bases, leaving 7 bases not matched to a gene. The CDR3 runs to 14 residues. CDR3 residues: CASSVGEGNYEQYF. In DNA form, the CDR3 reads TGTGCCAGCAGCGTCGGGGAGGGGAACTACGAGCAGTACTTC.

This chain connects TRBV5-1 to TRBJ1-5; no firm D call. Between the trimmed V and J ends, which lost 0 bases and 6 bases, there was a span of 16 bases. The CDR3 loop spans 16 amino acids. Germline lookup yields CDR1 SGHRS and CDR2 YFSETQ. CDR3 protein: CASSLADFTIGQPQHF. For the CDR3, the DNA is TGCGCCAGCAGCTTGGCAGACTTTACTATCGGTCAGCCCCAGCATTTT. Full variable domain (remainder filled in from reference TRBV5-1 and TRBJ1-5): KAGVTQTPRYLIKTRGQQVTLSCSPISGHRSVSWYQQTPGQGLQFLFEYFSETQRNKGNFPGRFSGRQFSNSRSEMNVSTLELGDSALYLCASSLADFTIGQPQHFGDGTRLSIL.

The rearrangement uses TRBV7-2 and TRBJ2-5; 9 bases map to TRBD2. Germline V lookup: CDR1 SGHTA, CDR2 FQGNSA. CDR3 length: 16 residues. J lost 5 bases, V lost 2 bases, and 9 bases had no gene match. In DNA, the CDR3 is TGTGCCAGCAGCTTACGGGCTAGCGGGGTTGTGGAGACCCAGTACTTC. Translation: CASSLRASGVVETQYF.

V gene TRBV27 combines with J gene TRBJ1-1, with unresolved D. V lost 5 bases to trimming and J lost 0 bases, with 10 bases between them. The CDR3 loop spans 14 amino acids. Germline V gene data show CDR1 as MNHEY and CDR2 as SMNVEV (reference sequence). In nucleotides, the CDR3 is TGTGCCAGCAGTCGAGGGCTTATGAACACTGAAGCTTTCTTT. Translated, it gives CASSRGLMNTEAFF.

The chain recombines TRBV25-1 with TRBJ2-1; maybe TRBD1 (5 bases). CDR3 length: 16 amino acids. The V and J ends lost 8 bases and 6 bases respectively, with 23 bases between them. Germline values: CDR1 MGHDK, CDR2 SYGVNS. CDR3 loop: CASLETVRVMFNEQFF. The CDR3 DNA reads as TGTGCCAGCCTGGAGACAGTTCGTGTGATGTTCAATGAGCAGTTCTTC.

The chain uses TRBV2 and TRBJ1-5; D is ambiguous. The V end was cut by 4 bases, the J end by 2 bases, with 9 bases between. There are 14 residues in the CDR3. Germline V gene sequence: CDR1 SNHLY, CDR2 FYNNEI. The CDR3 spells CASSGGNGNQPQHF. The CDR3 nucleotides are TGTGCCAGCAGTGGCGGGAATGGCAATCAGCCCCAGCATTTT.

This chain connects TRBV6-4 to TRBJ2-3; TRBD2 matches at 8 bases. J was trimmed by 4 bases and V by 0 bases; bases with no gene match: 0. Germline V gene data show CDR1 as MRHNA and CDR2 as SNTAGT. The CDR3 runs to 14 residues. In nucleotides, the CDR3 is TGTGCCAGCAGTGACTCAGCGGGGGCAGATACGCAGTATTTT. This codes for CASSDSAGADTQYF.

The chain couples TRBV6-5 to TRBJ2-1, with no clear D. CDR3 length: 15 residues. Germline CDR1 reads MNHEY; CDR2 reads SVGAGI. The ends were cut back, 0 bases at V and 6 bases at J, with 12 bases in the middle. CDR3 protein: CASSYSNTGGNEQFF. The CDR3 DNA follows: TGTGCCAGCAGTTACTCGAATACGGGTGGCAATGAGCAGTTCTTC.

The genes are TRBV2 and TRBJ2-5, with 11 bases aligning to TRBD2. The germline V gene has CDR1 SNHLY and CDR2 FYNNEI. The CDR3 has 15 amino acids. V lost 7 bases and J lost 2; bases outside the gene matches: 6. The CDR3 reads CASTASGRLQETQYF. DNA of the CDR3: TGTGCCAGCACCGCTAGCGGGAGGTTACAAGAGACCCAGTACTTC.

The rearrangement links TRBV7-3 to TRBJ2-2; TRBD2 agrees at 7 bases. Germline V CDR1 and CDR2: SGHTA, FQGTGA. The V gene end was trimmed by 6 bases and the J gene end by 1 base; junction bases not matched to a gene: 8. This CDR3 is built from 16 residues. The CDR3 DNA reads as TGTGCCAGCAGTCTAGCGGATTTGAGGAACACCGGGGAGCTGTTTTTT. Protein sequence: CASSLADLRNTGELFF.

The chain carries TRBV5-1 and TRBJ2-1; D not certain. The germline V and J ends were trimmed by 0 bases and 4 bases, with 8 bases remaining between them. This CDR3 has 14 residues. Germline V lookup: CDR1 SGHRS, CDR2 YFSETQ. The CDR3 region has the DNA TGCGCCAGCAGCTTGGGATCGGTTTACAATGAGCAGTTCTTC. This gives the protein CASSLGSVYNEQFF. The whole variable domain, remainder taken from reference TRBV5-1 and TRBJ2-1, is KAGVTQTPRYLIKTRGQQVTLSCSPISGHRSVSWYQQTPGQGLQFLFEYFSETQRNKGNFPGRFSGRQFSNSRSEMNVSTLELGDSALYLCASSLGSVYNEQFFGPGTRLTVL.

This chain uses TRBV27 with TRBJ2-7; no clear D gene. Germline V gene data show CDR1 as MNHEY and CDR2 as SMNVEV (reference sequence). The CDR3 has 13 residues. Trimming removed 6 bases from V and 6 bases from J, with 15 bases in between. The CDR3 spells CASSTLTRGEQYF. DNA for the CDR3: TGTGCCAGCAGCACGCTGACCCGCGGCGAGCAGTACTTC.

This clone was seen more than once but under ten times. The chain links TRBV7-9 to TRBJ1-6; TRBD1 matches at 8 bases. The J segment lost 7 bases and the V segment lost 4 bases, leaving 3 bases of the junction unmatched. Germline values: CDR1 SEHNR, CDR2 FQNEAQ (reference sequence). The CDR3 spans 14 residues. In nucleotides, the CDR3 is TGTGCCAGCAGCTACGGACAGGGCAATTCACCCCTCCACTTT. This encodes CASSYGQGNSPLHF.

This clone is a singleton in its sample. V gene TRBV14 combines with J gene TRBJ1-1; no definite D call. V lost 1 base and J lost 6, with 9 bases in between. Looked up from germline, CDR1 is SGHDN and CDR2 is FVKESK. The CDR3 has 13 residues. The CDR3 coding sequence is TGTGCCAGCAGCCAAGTTGAGCAGGCTGAAGCTTTCTTT. Its translation: CASSQVEQAEAFF.

The chain combines TRBV7-9 with TRBJ2-1, with TRBD2 matching over 8 bases. The CDR3 runs to 15 residues. In germline, CDR1 is SEHNR, CDR2 FQNEAQ (reference sequence). The J segment lost 3 bases and the V segment lost 0 bases, leaving 1 base of the junction unmatched. Here the CDR3 reads CASSLALADYNEQFF. The DNA of the CDR3 is TGTGCCAGCAGCTTAGCACTAGCGGACTACAATGAGCAGTTCTTC.

The chain joins TRBV5-1 to TRBJ1-6, with 9 bases aligning to TRBD1. CDR3 length: 15 residues. V was clipped by 5 bases and J by 9 bases; unmatched bases: 9. Germline V lookup: CDR1 SGHRS, CDR2 YFSETQ. In DNA, the CDR3 is TGCGCCAGCAGAAACCTGTTGGGACAGGGTTCACCCCTCCACTTT. Encoded protein: CASRNLLGQGSPLHF. The full variable domain, in which reference TRBV5-1 and TRBJ1-6 provide the parts outside the CDR3, is KAGVTQTPRYLIKTRGQQVTLSCSPISGHRSVSWYQQTPGQGLQFLFEYFSETQRNKGNFPGRFSGRQFSNSRSEMNVSTLELGDSALYLCASRNLLGQGSPLHFGNGTRLTVT.

V and J are TRBV19 and TRBJ2-7; 10 bases map to TRBD2. Germline trimming cut 5 bases from V and 8 bases from J; bases unmatched to any gene: 15. Germline-derived CDR1 and CDR2 are LNHDA and SQIVND (reference sequence). CDR3 length: 16 residues. CDR3 nucleotides: TGTGCCAGTAGTCCGAGATCCAGCGGGGGGGCGATAAAGCAGTACTTC. Protein product: CASSPRSSGGAIKQYF.

This chain uses TRBV29-1 with TRBJ2-5, with D perhaps matching TRBD2 (6 bases). The last part of the DNA fits TRBJ2-7 better; the J call may be wrong. The CDR3 has 14 amino acids. Germline loops: CDR1 SQVTM, CDR2 ANQGSEA. This CDR3 reads CSAGGSSATYEQYF. The CDR3 DNA sequence: TGCAGCGCCGGGGGTAGTTCAGCAACCTACGAGCAGTACTTC.